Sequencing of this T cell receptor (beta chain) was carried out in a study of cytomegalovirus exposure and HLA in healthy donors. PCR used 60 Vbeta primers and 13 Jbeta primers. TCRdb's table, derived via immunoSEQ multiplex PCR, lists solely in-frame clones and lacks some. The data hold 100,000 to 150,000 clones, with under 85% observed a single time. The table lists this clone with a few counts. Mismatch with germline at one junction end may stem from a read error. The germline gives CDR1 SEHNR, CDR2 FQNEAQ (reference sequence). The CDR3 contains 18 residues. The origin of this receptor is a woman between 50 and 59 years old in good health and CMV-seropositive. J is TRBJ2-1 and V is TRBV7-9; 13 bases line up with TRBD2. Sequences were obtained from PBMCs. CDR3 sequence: CSSSPGTSGMAPYNEQFF. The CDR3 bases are TGTTCCAGCAGCCCCGGGACTAGCGGGATGGCCCCCTACAATGAGCAGTTCTTC.